This T cell receptor beta chain was identified in a study of shared clonotypes between healthy human individuals. General observations from the study: Naive CD4 clonotype sharing across a few donors was approximately 5%.

Germline trimming cut 1 base from V and 2 bases from J; bases unmatched to any gene: 10. CDR1 and CDR2 (germline): MDHEN, SYDVKM. The CDR3 sequence is 18 residues long. Profiling relied on immunoSEQ multiplex PCR, and the TCRdb table lists in-frame clones only, not all of them. The sample includes 2 million to 2.5 million clones, around 92% of them seen just once. Notes on this clone: Antigen unknown.

The specimen was naive CD4+ T cells from PBMCs. Subset in this sample: CD45RA+ positively selected. V gene TRBV28 combines with J gene TRBJ2-3; 9 bases map to TRBD2. This TCR came from a man aged 18 to 35 in good health. Some clones in this sample may be carry-over from other donors' samples. The CDR3 coding sequence is TGTGCCAGCAGTTTATTGGGTCCGACTAGCGGAAACACAGATACGCAGTATTTT. Amino acid sequence: CASSLLGPTSGNTDTQYF.